The 3 T cell receptor beta chains given below trace back to one sample, sequenced in a study of beta chain features in type 1 diabetes. Of the isolated RNA, all was reverse transcribed, and so the sequenced material was expressed TCRB transcripts. Some clones are missing from TCRdb's copy, which holds only in-frame ones; the method was immunoSEQ multiplex PCR. Here the sample spans 130,000 to 150,000 clones, about 50% being singletons. Sequencing used Tregs from blood. All receptors derive from a man between 18 and 35 years old in good health.

This clone was seen a single time. The V and J genes are TRBV6-6 and TRBJ1-1; D is unresolved. In germline, CDR1 is MNHNY, CDR2 SVGAGI (reference sequence). CDR3 length equals 13 residues. V gave up 10 bases and J gave up 3 bases, with 15 bases separating them. The CDR3 DNA is TGTGCCACCTCGCTTATTCGGGACACTGAAGCTTTCTTT. It specifies CATSLIRDTEAFF.

This clone appeared a few times. The rearrangement links TRBV27 to TRBJ2-1, with 11 bases fitting TRBD2. This CDR3 contains 16 residues. Per the germline V gene, CDR1 is MNHEY and CDR2 is SMNVEV (reference sequence). Losses at the gene ends were 5 bases for V and 4 bases for J; bases not matched to a gene: 7. CDR3 nucleotide sequence: TGTGCCAGCAGTGCCCTAGGACTAGCGGGTTACAATGAGCAGTTCTTC. This codes for CASSALGLAGYNEQFF.

The rearrangement links TRBV7-2 to TRBJ1-2; tentatively, D is TRBD1 (5 bases). CDR3 size: 15 residues. V lost 1 base and J 4 bases, leaving 13 bases between the germline ends. Germline CDR1 and CDR2: SGHTA and FQGNSA. Here the CDR3 reads CASSLVRGSVYGYTF. The DNA of the CDR3 is TGTGCCAGCAGCTTAGTGCGGGGGTCGGTCTATGGCTACACCTTC. Full variable domain (missing parts from reference TRBV7-2 and TRBJ1-2): GAGVSQSPSNKVTEKGKDVELRCDPISGHTALYWYRQSLGQGLEFLIYFQGNSAPDKSGLPSDRFSAERTGGSVSTLTIQRTQQEDSAVYLCASSLVRGSVYGYTFGSGTRLTVV.